The next 31 T cell receptor beta chains were all read from a single sample in a study of T cells in localized non-small cell lung cancer. Sequencing was performed with immunoSEQ multiplex PCR; in TCRdb, only in-frame clones are kept and a portion is missing. The sample includes tens of thousands of clones, around nine tenths of them seen just once. The sample in question was peripheral blood, obtained before any cancer treatment. All receptors derive from a woman aged 35 to 75 with stage I lung adenocarcinoma.

The chain has TRBV7-8 and TRBJ1-1; 8 bases are shared with TRBD1. This CDR3 has 14 amino acids. Germline CDR1 SGHVS, CDR2 FQNEAQ. V shed 6 bases and J 3 bases; nucleotides not matched to a gene: 6. CDR3 in amino acids: CASRPYRGDTEAFF. CDR3 in DNA: TGTGCCAGCAGACCATACAGGGGGGACACTGAAGCTTTCTTT.

The genes are TRBV28 and TRBJ2-7; no firm D call. Trimming left V 7 bases short and J 1 base short, with 11 bases between. The CDR3 is 13 amino acids. Germline CDR1 is MDHEN and CDR2 is SYDVKM. CDR3 sequence reads: CASNLRSSYEQYF. The CDR3 DNA sequence: TGTGCCAGCAATCTCAGGAGTTCCTACGAGCAGTACTTC.

This clone came up a few times. The chain has TRBV18 and TRBJ2-2, with D possibly TRBD1 on 5 matching bases. The germline V and J ends were trimmed by 3 bases and 6 bases, with 8 bases remaining between them. Germline loops: CDR1 KGHSH, CDR2 LQKENI. CDR3 length equals 13 residues. The CDR3 sequence is CASSPKGAGELFF. CDR3 DNA sequence: TGTGCCAGCTCACCCAAAGGGGCCGGGGAGCTGTTTTTT.

This clone came up once. The V and J genes are TRBV19 and TRBJ2-1; a weak D match, TRBD1 (6 bases). CDR3 size: 15 residues. Germline V gives CDR1 LNHDA, CDR2 SQIVND (reference sequence). The germline V and J ends were trimmed by 7 bases and 0 bases, with 13 bases remaining between them. The CDR3 reads CASTTGSSSYNEQFF. CDR3 nucleotide sequence: TGTGCCAGTACCACAGGGAGTAGCTCCTACAATGAGCAGTTCTTC.

This rearrangement joins TRBV7-8 to TRBJ1-3, with a weak D call TRBD1 (6 bases). The CDR3 contains 15 residues. Germline CDR1 and CDR2: SGHVS and FQNEAQ. Trimming pared 2 bases from V and 1 base from J, leaving 9 bases between. CDR3 protein: CASSLPGESGNTIYF. DNA for the CDR3: TGTGCCAGCAGCTTACCAGGGGAATCTGGAAACACCATATATTTT.

V and J are TRBV4-1 and TRBJ1-2, with D maybe TRBD1 (6 bases). Trimming left V 3 bases short and J 0 bases short, with 14 bases between. Germline assignment: CDR1 MGHRA and CDR2 YSYEKL. The CDR3 sequence is 16 residues long. The CDR3 is CASSQSQGRANYGYTF. The CDR3 bases are TGCGCCAGCAGCCAGTCACAGGGAAGGGCTAACTATGGCTACACCTTC.

The rearrangement links TRBV9 to TRBJ2-3; D is unclear. Per germline, CDR1 SGDLS and CDR2 YYNGEE. This CDR3 comprises 13 residues. Trimming shortened V by 0 bases and J by 3 bases, and 5 bases separated the two germline ends. In DNA form, the CDR3 reads TGTGCCAGCAGCGTAGCTATTACAGATACGCAGTATTTT. This sequence encodes CASSVAITDTQYF.

V gene TRBV19 combines with J gene TRBJ1-1, with TRBD1 as a possible D gene (5 bases). The germline V gene encodes CDR1 LNHDA and CDR2 SQIVND (reference sequence). This CDR3 region has 12 residues. The germline V and J ends were trimmed by 6 bases and 5 bases, with 10 bases remaining between them. CDR3 bases: TGTGCCAGTAGGGAGGGGAGGACTGAAGCTTTCTTT. It specifies CASREGRTEAFF.

The rearrangement uses TRBV4-1 and TRBJ2-7; D is possibly TRBD2 (5 bases). Germline V CDR1 and CDR2: MGHRA, YSYEKL. Trimming cost V 4 bases and J 0 bases, with 19 bases left between them. The CDR3 contains 17 residues. This CDR3 is CASSPLHGVVSSYEQYF. CDR3 DNA sequence: TGCGCCAGCAGCCCTCTGCACGGGGTAGTGAGCTCCTACGAGCAGTACTTC.

The V call is TRBV27, the J call TRBJ2-7, with 9 bases lining up with TRBD1. Trimming at V came to 5 bases and at J to 12 bases, leaving 20 bases not matched to a gene. From germline, CDR1 is MNHEY and CDR2 SMNVEV (reference sequence). The CDR3 has 16 residues. CDR3 amino acids: CASSPTGGAISGKMYF. In DNA form, the CDR3 reads TGTGCCAGCAGTCCGACAGGGGGGGCGATTTCGGGAAAAATGTACTTC.

J is TRBJ1-5 and V is TRBV7-2, with 8 bases identical to TRBD1. Germline CDR1 is SGHTA and CDR2 is FQGNSA. There are 14 residues in the CDR3. Trimming removed 5 bases from V and 6 bases from J; junction bases left unmatched: 6. CDR3 nucleotide sequence: TGTGCCAGCAGCGTAAGACAGGGGTCTCAGCCCCAGCATTTT. It encodes CASSVRQGSQPQHF.

This clone was seen only a few times. V gene TRBV18 combines with J gene TRBJ1-4; 7 bases are a match to TRBD1. This CDR3 has 14 residues. V was pared by 5 bases and J by 3 bases, with 3 bases of the junction left unmatched. Germline assignment: CDR1 KGHSH and CDR2 LQKENI. CDR3 residues: CASSAGQSNEKLFF. Written as DNA, the CDR3 is TGTGCCAGCTCAGCGGGACAGTCTAATGAAAAACTGTTTTTT.

The chain has TRBV7-9 and TRBJ1-1; 9 bases match TRBD1. Germline-derived CDR1 and CDR2 are SEHNR and FQNEAQ (reference sequence). With 5 bases clipped from V and 0 bases from J, the junction kept 10 bases outside the gene matches. This CDR3 has 17 amino acids. CDR3 in amino acids: CASSALGQGTMNTEAFF. The CDR3, as DNA: TGTGCCAGCAGCGCCTTAGGACAGGGGACTATGAACACTGAAGCTTTCTTT. The whole variable domain, filled in from reference TRBV7-9 and TRBJ1-1, reads DTGVSQNPRHKITKRGQNVTFRCDPISEHNRLYWYRQTLGQGPEFLTYFQNEAQLEKSRLLSDRFSAERPKGSFSTLEIQRTEQGDSAMYLCASSALGQGTMNTEAFFGQGTRLTVV.

V and J are TRBV28 and TRBJ1-1, with no clear D. Germline CDR1 and CDR2: MDHEN and SYDVKM. The CDR3 covers 21 residues. Trimming removed 3 bases from V and 2 bases from J, with 31 bases in between. The CDR3 region has the DNA TGTGCCAGCAGTTTTAATTTGCAAGATTATTTGACAAACACGCAAAACACTGAAGCTTTCTTT. It is translated as CASSFNLQDYLTNTQNTEAFF.

The rearrangement joins TRBV6-1 to TRBJ1-5; D not certain. The CDR3 has 13 residues. Germline V gives CDR1 MNHNS, CDR2 SASEGT. Trimming shortened V by 8 bases and J by 5 bases, and 13 bases separated the two germline ends. This CDR3 reads CASRSQLDQPQHF. CDR3 nucleotide sequence: TGTGCCAGCCGTAGCCAACTCGATCAGCCCCAGCATTTT.

The chain employs TRBV4-1 and TRBJ1-2; D remains unclear. CDR1 and CDR2 from the germline V gene are MGHRA and YSYEKL. V was cut by 4 bases and J by 2 bases, with 11 bases left in between. The CDR3 is 14 residues long. The CDR3 sequence is CASSLLELNYGYTF. CDR3 bases: TGCGCCAGCAGCCTCCTAGAGTTAAACTATGGCTACACCTTC.

J is TRBJ2-1 and V is TRBV5-6; D call uncertain. Trimming pared 0 bases from V and 9 bases from J, leaving 7 bases between. Germline V gene sequence: CDR1 SGHDT, CDR2 YYEEEE. The CDR3 length is 12 residues. CDR3 sequence (DNA): TGTGCCAGCAGCTTGGCCGGATTTGAGCAGTTCTTC. The encoded protein is CASSLAGFEQFF.

This sequence joins TRBV9 and TRBJ1-2; D uncertain. Trimming took 0 bases from V and 6 from J, leaving 12 bases between them. The CDR3 contains 14 residues. CDR1 and CDR2 (germline): SGDLS, YYNGEE. The CDR3 DNA is TGTGCCAGCAGCGTAGATGCCAGACTTGATGGCTACACCTTC. Its translation is CASSVDARLDGYTF.

The V call is TRBV5-6, the J call TRBJ1-6; 9 nucleotides align to TRBD1. Trimming removed 2 bases from V and 11 bases from J; junction bases left unmatched: 8. CDR3 size: 15 residues. Germline V gene lookup returns CDR1 SGHDT and CDR2 YYEEEE. CDR3 nucleotide sequence: TGTGCCAGCAGCTTTTCCGGGACAGGGAGGGCACCCCTCCACTTT. Its protein is CASSFSGTGRAPLHF.

The chain couples TRBV7-2 to TRBJ1-6; D is perhaps TRBD1 (6 bases). Trimming stripped 1 base from V and 7 bases from J, with 14 bases between. The V gene's germline CDR1 is SGHTA and CDR2 FQGNSA. This CDR3 has 16 amino acids. CDR3 coding DNA: TGTGCCAGCAGCTTAGTGTTAAGGGGGAACAATTCACCCCTCCACTTT. Translation: CASSLVLRGNNSPLHF. The full variable domain, with the rest looked up from reference TRBV7-2 and TRBJ1-6, is GAGVSQSPSNKVTEKGKDVELRCDPISGHTALYWYRQSLGQGLEFLIYFQGNSAPDKSGLPSDRFSAERTGGSVSTLTIQRTQQEDSAVYLCASSLVLRGNNSPLHFGNGTRLTVT.

The chain couples TRBV5-1 to TRBJ1-1; D gene uncertain. CDR3 length equals 14 residues. V lost 5 bases and J lost 5, with 16 bases in between. Per the germline V gene, CDR1 is SGHRS and CDR2 is YFSETQ. The CDR3 protein is CASRTQVTGTEAFF. The CDR3 DNA is TGCGCCAGCAGGACCCAGGTGACGGGGACTGAAGCTTTCTTT.

This chain links TRBV6-5 with TRBJ2-7, with a tentative D call TRBD2 (5 bases). The germline V and J ends were trimmed by 5 bases and 0 bases, with 8 bases remaining between them. The length of the CDR3 is 13 residues. CDR1 and CDR2 (germline): MNHEY, SVGAGI. The CDR3 reads CASSRGNSYEQYF. The CDR3 DNA sequence: TGTGCCAGCAGTAGAGGGAACTCCTACGAGCAGTACTTC.

The rearrangement links TRBV6-5 to TRBJ1-2; D gene ambiguous. CDR1 is MNHEY, CDR2 SVGAGI, per germline. The CDR3 is 12 residues long. Between the trimmed V and J ends, which lost 4 bases and 7 bases, there was a span of 10 bases. CDR3 sequence: CASSSTDSGYTF. CDR3 DNA: TGTGCCAGCAGTTCTACAGATTCTGGCTACACCTTC.

This sequence joins TRBV5-1 and TRBJ2-5; 9 positions match TRBD2. J was trimmed by 1 base and V by 3 bases; bases with no gene match: 1. Germline-derived CDR1 and CDR2 are SGHRS and YFSETQ. CDR3 size: 14 residues. The CDR3 region has the DNA TGCGCCAGCAGCTGGACTAGCGCCCAAGAGACCCAGTACTTC. Its translation: CASSWTSAQETQYF.

The rearrangement uses TRBV2 and TRBJ1-1, with 7 positions matching TRBD1. Germline CDR1 reads SNHLY; CDR2 reads FYNNEI. The CDR3 spans 13 residues. V shed 10 bases, J shed 4 bases, and the junction held 9 bases outside the gene matches. This CDR3 is CATRNRGTTEAFF. The CDR3 bases are TGTGCCACCCGTAACAGGGGAACCACTGAAGCTTTCTTT.

The chain has TRBV19 and TRBJ2-5; D remains unclear. Germline assignment: CDR1 LNHDA and CDR2 SQIVND (reference sequence). Trimming cost V 0 bases and J 5 bases, with 13 bases left between them. This CDR3 has 15 amino acids. The CDR3 loop is CASSIDNRASETQYF. The DNA for the CDR3 is TGTGCCAGTAGTATAGATAACAGAGCCTCGGAGACCCAGTACTTC. The entire variable domain, with the rest obtained from reference TRBV19 and TRBJ2-5, is as follows: DGGITQSPKYLFRKEGQNVTLSCEQNLNHDAMYWYRQDPGQGLRLIYYSQIVNDFQKGDIAEGYSVSREKKESFPLTVTSAQKNPTAFYLCASSIDNRASETQYFGPGTRLLVL.

The rearrangement joins TRBV11-3 to TRBJ2-5; D uncertain. Trimming removed 6 bases from V and 3 bases from J, with 14 bases in between. CDR1 is SGHNT, CDR2 YENEEA, per germline. The CDR3 sequence is 14 residues long. In DNA form, the CDR3 reads TGTGCCAGCAGTAAGGACGGATTGGAAGAGACCCAGTACTTC. It encodes CASSKDGLEETQYF.

This chain joins TRBV7-2 and TRBJ2-3; possible D gene TRBD1, 6 bases. This CDR3 has 13 amino acids. The V end was cut by 5 bases, the J end by 2 bases, with 8 bases between. Germline-derived CDR1 and CDR2 are SGHTA and FQGNSA. CDR3 coding DNA: TGTGCCAGCAGCAGGGGGAACACAGATACGCAGTATTTT. Residues: CASSRGNTDTQYF.

This chain uses TRBV28 with TRBJ1-2; D ambiguous. Trimming cost V 7 bases and J 5 bases, with 11 bases left between them. CDR3 length: 12 residues. Germline V gene lookup returns CDR1 MDHEN and CDR2 SYDVKM. CDR3 nucleotides: TGTGCCAGCATCAGAAGCGGATATGGCTACACCTTC. This encodes CASIRSGYGYTF.

The CDR3 nucleotides are TGTGCCAGCTCTCCATTACTACAGGGCACAAAAAACATTCAGTACTTC. Its protein product is CASSPLLQGTKNIQYF. The chain uses TRBV18 and TRBJ2-4; the D gene is possibly TRBD1 (6 bases). Deletions cut 6 bases from V and 4 bases from J, with 19 bases between. CDR3 length: 16 residues. Germline V CDR1 and CDR2: KGHSH, LQKENI. Together with reference TRBV18 and TRBJ2-4, the CDR3 gives the full variable domain: NAGVMQNPRHLVRRRGQEARLRCSPMKGHSHVYWYRQLPEEGLKFMVYLQKENIIDESGMPKERFSAEFPKEGPSILRIQQVVRGDSAAYFCASSPLLQGTKNIQYFGAGTRLSVL.

This chain's CDR3 is CASSIRVPEAFF. As DNA, the CDR3 is TGTGCCAGCAGCATCAGGGTCCCTGAAGCTTTCTTT. The rearrangement joins TRBV7-8 to TRBJ1-1; tentative D call: TRBD1 (5 bases). CDR1 is SGHVS and CDR2 is FQNEAQ in the germline V gene. The CDR3 is 12 amino acids. V was clipped by 5 bases and J by 6 bases, with 10 bases between them.